This T cell receptor (beta chain) was recovered during a study of OX40 agonist ivuxolimab in advanced cancers. Background on the study: Dose-escalation patients were diagnosed with hepatocellular carcinoma, melanoma, renal cell cancer or head and neck cancer. Under the entry rules, prior anti-PD-1, anti-PD-L1 or anti-CTLA-4 therapy was allowed, and approximately 40% had some. General study results and limits: Clonal expansion among partial responders at 0.1-3.0 mg/kg ranked near the lowest.

The length of the CDR3 is 13 residues. CDR1 and CDR2 (germline): SNHLY, FYNNEI. Trimming removed 4 bases from V and 4 bases from J, with 10 bases in between. Remarks on this clone: Its antigen is unidentified.

The repertoire was sequenced with immunoSEQ multiplex PCR; TCRdb's copy has only in-frame clones and lacks some. The sample carries 73,000 or so clones, about 89% recorded once. This TCR was sampled from an adult with an advanced solid tumor such as melanoma, head and neck, liver or kidney cancer. The sequenced sample was CD4+ or CD8+ T cells sorted from blood, obtained in a trial of the OX40 agonist ivuxolimab. V gene TRBV2 combines with J gene TRBJ1-2; D not resolved. The CDR3 DNA sequence: TGTGCCAGCAGTGCGGAGGGTTTCTATGGCTACACCTTC. It translates to CASSAEGFYGYTF.